Below, 7 T cell receptor beta chains from the same sample are listed, as sequenced in a study of molecular identifiers for immune sequencing clone quantification. TCRdb called the PCR reads again in MiXCR, with one record for every CDR3 protein. This table holds 460,000 or so distinct CDR3 sequences, roughly 24% found once. Sequencing input: naive CD8+ T cells from blood, with Jurkat cell RNA spiked in. Sample subset: FACS-sorted CD8+CD4-CCR7+CD45RA+ naive T cells. The receptors were sampled from a human donor in good health. Some libraries in this study had Jurkat cell RNA spiked in.

A word on this clonotype: Compared with germline, one end of the junction differs, possibly owing to a read error. DNA of the CDR3: TGTGCCAGCCGGTATGGGACTAGCGGGGGAAATGAGCAGCTCTTC. Encoded protein: CASRYGTSGGNEQLF. This chain joins TRBV12-3 or TRBV12-4 and TRBJ2-1, with 14 bases aligning to TRBD2. This CDR3 contains 15 residues.

This clonotype was counted ten times or more. The genes are TRBV29-1 and TRBJ1-1; TRBD1 aligns across 7 bases. CDR1 is SQVTM and CDR2 is ANQGSEA in the germline V gene. The V segment lost 6 bases and the J segment 0 bases; nucleotides outside the gene matches: 4. The CDR3 length is 13 residues. CDR3 DNA: TGCAGCGTGGCACAGGGGTTGAACACTGAAGCTTTCTTT. Encoded protein: CSVAQGLNTEAFF.

In this sample, this clonotype turned up a few times. The CDR3 bases are TGTGCCAGTAGTATAATGGTTGGGACTGAAGCTTTCTTT. Translation gives CASSIMVGTEAFF. The chain recombines TRBV19 with TRBJ1-1; unclear D gene. This CDR3 is built from 13 residues. The V end was cut by 2 bases, the J end by 5 bases, with 9 bases between. The germline V gene encodes CDR1 LNHDA and CDR2 SQIVND (reference sequence).

This clonotype was counted ten times or more. The chain links TRBV30 to TRBJ2-3; TRBD1 might be the D (5 bases). The germline V and J ends were trimmed by 4 bases and 0 bases, with 11 bases remaining between them. This CDR3 comprises 14 residues. Per the germline V gene, CDR1 is GTSNPN and CDR2 is SVGIG (reference sequence). The CDR3 DNA reads TGTGCCTGGAATGTGGGGCGAAGCACAGATACGCAGTATTTT. As protein: CAWNVGRSTDTQYF.

With respect to this clonotype: A much larger clone lies one base from this, so it may be a read error. No conserved phenylalanine or tryptophan ends this CDR3, so it is likely a read error. This chain joins TRBV28 and TRBJ2-7, with TRBD1 identical over 7 bases. Germline assignment: CDR1 MDHEN and CDR2 SYDVKM. The length of the CDR3 is 15 residues. The J segment lost 2 bases and the V segment lost 6 bases, leaving 10 bases of the junction unmatched. The CDR3 spells CASSYYPGTAYEQYL. The CDR3 region has the DNA TGTGCCAGCAGCTACTATCCCGGGACAGCCTACGAGCAGTACCTC.

The J gene is TRBJ2-7, the V gene TRBV19; 7 bases agree with TRBD2. The V gene's germline CDR1 is LNHDA and CDR2 SQIVND (reference sequence). The V gene end was trimmed by 5 bases and the J gene end by 2 bases; junction bases not matched to a gene: 9. This CDR3 contains 15 residues. The CDR3 is CASSPSERGPYEQYF. CDR3 sequence (DNA): TGTGCCAGTAGTCCCTCCGAGCGGGGACCCTACGAGCAGTACTTC.

As for this clonotype: Being one base from a much bigger clone, this may be a read error. The rearrangement uses TRBV7-9 and TRBJ1-1, with TRBD1 matching 7 bases. The CDR3 extends over 14 amino acids. V dropped 1 base and J dropped 9; count of bases not matched to a gene: 8. Germline V gene sequence: CDR1 SEHNR, CDR2 FQNEAQ (reference sequence). CDR3 coding DNA: TGTGCCAGCAGCTTAGTATTGGGACAGCCTAAAGCTTTCTTT. This gives the protein CASSLVLGQPKAFF.